One sample yielded the 17 T cell receptor beta chains listed below, sequenced in a study of blood T cell repertoires in COVID-19. Clones were read by immunoSEQ multiplex PCR, and TCRdb kept only the in-frame ones, dropping some. This sample has about 340,000 clones, with about 90% found just once. Sequenced material: peripheral blood. Source of these receptors: a woman aged 45-59 years with COVID-19, enrolled during active disease.

V is TRBV5-1 and J is TRBJ1-5; TRBD1 aligns across 8 bases. Germline CDR1 is SGHRS and CDR2 is YFSETQ. Trimming took 0 bases from V and 8 from J; bases not matched to a gene: 4. CDR3 size: 14 residues. CDR3 sequence (DNA): TGCGCCAGCAGCTTGGTTTCAGGGGGCGAGCCCCAGCATTTT. It encodes CASSLVSGGEPQHF.

CDR3 in DNA: TGCAGTGCTAGGCGCACTGAAGCTTTCTTT. This sequence encodes CSARRTEAFF. The chain is built from TRBV20-1 and TRBJ1-1; D ambiguous. Germline CDR1 reads DFQATT; CDR2 reads SNEGSKA (reference sequence). V was clipped by 3 bases and J by 4 bases, with 3 bases between them. The CDR3 length is 10 residues.

The V and J genes are TRBV21-1 and TRBJ2-1; whether TRBD1, the table's D call, matches the DNA was not checked. TRBV21-1 is labeled a pseudogene. The CDR3 runs to 15 residues. The CDR3 sequence is CASSKSGGRVTEQFF. CDR3 DNA sequence: TGTGCCAGCAGCAAATCAGGTGGCAGGGTTACTGAGCAGTTCTTC.

The rearrangement uses TRBV4-3 and TRBJ2-7, with D hard to call. Trimming took off 6 bases at V and 3 bases at J, with 18 bases between the two ends. The CDR3 runs 15 residues. Germline CDR1 and CDR2: LGHNA and YSLEER. CDR3 coding DNA: TGCGCCAGCAGTTACTCTAGGAGTTTTCTCTACGAGCAGTACTTC. It specifies CASSYSRSFLYEQYF.

The V gene is TRBV12-3 or TRBV12-4, the J gene TRBJ2-1, with D possibly matching TRBD2 (6 bases). CDR3 length: 13 amino acids. V lost 1 base and J 15 bases, leaving 16 bases between the germline ends. CDR3 amino acids: CASSLEGRTLRFF. CDR3 nucleotide sequence: TGTGCCAGCAGTTTAGAGGGGAGGACTCTTCGGTTCTTC.

This chain uses TRBV3-1 (or the pseudogene TRBV3-2) with TRBJ2-3; D remains ambiguous. CDR3 length: 12 residues. The germline V gene encodes CDR1 LGHDT and CDR2 YNNKEL (reference sequence). The V end was cut by 0 bases, the J end by 6 bases, with 4 bases between. The CDR3, as DNA: TGTGCCAGCAGCCAAGATGCGGATACGCAGTATTTT. Translating it yields CASSQDADTQYF.

The chain combines TRBV5-1 with TRBJ2-3; 13 nucleotides align to TRBD2. There are 16 residues in the CDR3. Germline CDR1 reads SGHRS; CDR2 reads YFSETQ. Trimming removed 4 bases from V and 4 bases from J; junction bases left unmatched: 6. CDR3 region: CASSDSGTSGADTQYF. CDR3 DNA sequence: TGCGCCAGCAGCGACTCCGGGACTAGCGGGGCAGATACGCAGTATTTT.

The chain is built from TRBV2 and TRBJ2-5; 9 positions match TRBD2. The V gene's germline CDR1 is SNHLY and CDR2 FYNNEI. The CDR3 consists of 14 residues. Unmatched junction bases numbered 5, after V lost 7 bases and J lost 2 bases. CDR3 in DNA: TGTGCCAGCACAGGACTAGCGCGACAAGAGACCCAGTACTTC. As protein: CASTGLARQETQYF. The whole variable domain, remainder taken from reference TRBV2 and TRBJ2-5, is EPEVTQTPSHQVTQMGQEVILRCVPISNHLYFYWYRQILGQKVEFLVSFYNNEISEKSEIFDDQFSVERPDGSNFTLKIRSTKLEDSAMYFCASTGLARQETQYFGPGTRLLVL.

The CDR3 DNA follows: TGTGCCAGCAGATTACAGGGGGATACTGGCTACACCTTC. Residues: CASRLQGDTGYTF. The J gene is TRBJ1-2, the V gene TRBV27, with TRBD1 matching over 8 bases. The CDR3 contains 13 residues. Germline values: CDR1 MNHEY, CDR2 SMNVEV (reference sequence). J was trimmed by 7 bases and V by 6 bases; bases with no gene match: 7.

Regarding this clone: This CDR3 is also generated by other DNA sequences in the sample. This sequence joins TRBV5-4 and TRBJ1-5; TRBD1 is a possible D gene (5 bases). The CDR3 covers 14 residues. Per germline, CDR1 SGHNT and CDR2 YYREEE (reference sequence). Trimming removed 1 base from V and 5 bases from J, with 10 bases in between. The CDR3 coding sequence is TGTGCCAGCAGCTTGAGGGGTGTGGATCAGCCCCAGCATTTT. This encodes CASSLRGVDQPQHF.

V gene TRBV27 combines with J gene TRBJ1-5; D remains ambiguous. V was cut by 8 bases and J by 7 bases, with 15 bases left in between. Germline CDR1 and CDR2: MNHEY and SMNVEV (reference sequence). The CDR3 sequence is 13 residues long. The CDR3 region has the DNA TGTGCCAGCGCCCCGGAGGCTTTCCAGCCCCAGCATTTT. Its translation is CASAPEAFQPQHF.

The chain links TRBV7-6 to TRBJ1-4, with 9 bases fitting TRBD1. The CDR3 loop spans 15 amino acids. In germline, CDR1 is SGHVS, CDR2 FNYEAQ. With 5 bases clipped from V and 7 bases from J, the junction kept 8 bases outside the gene matches. This chain's CDR3 is CASSVQGAESEKLFF. The CDR3 nucleotides are TGTGCCAGCAGCGTACAGGGGGCGGAGAGTGAAAAACTGTTTTTT.

J is TRBJ2-1 and V is TRBV28; 9 bases fit TRBD2. Germline V gene data show CDR1 as MDHEN and CDR2 as SYDVKM. With 4 bases clipped from V and 7 bases from J, the junction kept 5 bases outside the gene matches. CDR3 length: 14 residues. CDR3 DNA sequence: TGTGCCAGCAGTTCGGGACTAGCCTCGAATGAGCAGTTCTTC. Protein: CASSSGLASNEQFF.

This clone occurred a few times. This sequence joins TRBV5-4 and TRBJ2-7, with 7 bases fitting TRBD2. Trimming at V came to 2 bases and at J to 2 bases, leaving 13 bases not matched to a gene. CDR3 length equals 17 residues. CDR1 and CDR2 (germline): SGHNT, YYREEE (reference sequence). The CDR3 is CASSLGLIGGRAYEQYF. The CDR3 DNA reads TGTGCCAGCAGCTTAGGCTTAATCGGGGGGAGAGCCTACGAGCAGTACTTC.

There are a few counts of this clone. Other nucleotide sequences in the sample specify the same CDR3. The J gene is TRBJ2-1, the V gene TRBV5-4; 9 bases are shared with TRBD1. CDR1 and CDR2 (germline): SGHNT, YYREEE (reference sequence). CDR3 length equals 15 residues. Germline trimming cut 2 bases from V and 4 bases from J; bases unmatched to any gene: 4. The CDR3 coding sequence is TGTGCCAGCAGCTTCCCGGGACAGGGTTACAATGAGCAGTTCTTC. Its protein is CASSFPGQGYNEQFF.

This clone has more than one count but fewer than ten. This rearrangement joins TRBV24-1 to TRBJ1-5; D might be TRBD1 (6 bases). This CDR3 is built from 14 residues. Per germline, CDR1 KGHDR and CDR2 SFDVKD. The germline V and J ends were trimmed by 6 bases and 4 bases, with 12 bases remaining between them. The CDR3: CATSTIRGNQPQHF. CDR3 bases: TGTGCCACCAGTACGATAAGGGGGAATCAGCCCCAGCATTTT.

V and J are TRBV6-2 or TRBV6-3 and TRBJ1-5; possible D gene TRBD1, 6 bases. V gave up 5 bases and J gave up 3 bases, with 14 bases separating them. The CDR3 length is 15 residues. The V gene's germline CDR1 is MNHEY and CDR2 SVGEGT. As DNA, the CDR3 is TGTGCCAGCAGTAGACGGACAGACCACAATCAGCCCCAGCATTTT. Its protein is CASSRRTDHNQPQHF.